This is a list of T cell receptor beta chains from one sample in a study of cytomegalovirus exposure and HLA in healthy donors. TCRdb keeps only in-frame clones here, not all; method: immunoSEQ multiplex PCR. This sample has about 200,000 clones, with more than 60% found just once. The material sequenced was PBMCs. Source of these receptors: a man between 50 and 59 years old in good health and CMV-seronegative. Both conserved end residues are part of each CDR3. The D gene is left open where the match is weak. Size values are once, few and many counts, or a class for expanded clones, and some rows have none.

abundance	v_gene	d_gene	j_gene	CDR3aa	CDR3nt
NA	TRBV27	TRBD1	TRBJ2-6	CASSADRVVGANVLTF	TGTGCCAGCAGTGCGGACAGGGTTGTTGGGGCCAACGTCCTGACTTTC
NA	TRBV6-5	TRBD2	TRBJ2-7	CASRGRERSYKQYF	TGTGCCAGCAGAGGGCGGGAGAGATCCTACAAGCAGTACTTC
NA	TRBV19	NA	TRBJ1-1	CASSIPGVNTEAFF	TGTGCCAGTAGTATACCAGGTGTGAACACTGAAGCTTTCTTT
once	TRBV5-8	NA	TRBJ2-2	CASSLERQAANTGELFF	TGTGCCAGCAGCTTGGAAAGACAGGCCGCGAACACCGGGGAGCTGTTTTTT
NA	TRBV2	TRBD1	TRBJ2-2	CASSGHRDRTGELFF	TGTGCCAGCAGCGGCCATAGGGACAGGACCGGGGAGCTGTTTTTT
NA	TRBV5-4	NA	TRBJ2-7	CASSPGQGGYEQYF	TGTGCCAGCAGCCCGGGACAAGGAGGCTACGAGCAGTACTTC
NA	TRBV28	TRBD1	TRBJ1-1	CASSFGQGSTEAFF	TGTGCCAGCAGCTTCGGACAGGGGAGCACTGAAGCTTTCTTT
NA	TRBV4-2	NA	TRBJ1-1	CASSQAHLGSANTEAFF	TGTGCCAGCAGCCAAGCCCATTTAGGCAGCGCGAACACTGAAGCTTTCTTT
once	TRBV6-4	TRBD2	TRBJ2-1	CASSTSGRAWDEQFF	TGTGCCAGCAGTACTAGCGGGAGGGCCTGGGATGAGCAGTTCTTC
NA	TRBV28	TRBD2	TRBJ2-3	CASSPSGSGADTQYF	TGTGCCAGCAGCCCTAGCGGGAGCGGGGCAGATACGCAGTATTTT
NA	TRBV28	NA	TRBJ1-4	CASSFVWRTNEKPFF	TGTGCCAGCAGTTTTGTCTGGAGAACTAATGAAAAACCGTTTTTT
NA	TRBV9	TRBD1	TRBJ1-5	CASSVGTGYQPQHF	TGTGCCAGCAGCGTAGGGACAGGCTATCAGCCCCAGCATTTT
NA	TRBV4-1	TRBD2	TRBJ2-3	CASSQPRSGRSTDTQYF	TGCGCCAGCAGCCAGCCCCGGAGCGGGAGAAGCACAGATACGCAGTATTTT
NA	TRBV27	NA	TRBJ2-3	CASRSLGGTDTQYF	TGTGCCAGCAGGTCTCTCGGGGGCACAGATACGCAGTATTTT
NA	TRBV7-9	NA	TRBJ1-2	CASSLGLYPGSNYGYTF	TGTGCCAGCAGCTTAGGACTCTACCCCGGAAGCAACTATGGCTACACCTTC
NA	TRBV7-8	TRBD2	TRBJ2-1	CASSLAASGYNEQFF	TGTGCCAGCAGCTTAGCGGCTAGCGGATACAATGAGCAGTTCTTC
NA	TRBV9	NA	TRBJ2-1	CASSVVPGVDEQFF	TGTGCCAGCAGCGTAGTTCCGGGAGTGGATGAGCAGTTCTTC
few	TRBV25-1	NA	TRBJ1-5	CASSDRNNQPQHF	TGTGCCAGCAGTGACAGGAATAATCAGCCCCAGCATTTT
NA	TRBV5-1	TRBD2	TRBJ2-5	CASSPGGGFETQYF	TGCGCCAGCAGCCCGGGCGGGGGATTCGAGACCCAGTACTTC
NA	TRBV9	NA	TRBJ1-4	CASSGGIGENEKLFF	TGTGCCAGCAGCGGGGGAATAGGGGAAAATGAAAAACTGTTTTTT
NA	TRBV2	TRBD1	TRBJ2-1	CADPSPWDSYNEQFF	TGTGCCGACCCGTCCCCGTGGGACAGTTACAATGAGCAGTTCTTC
NA	TRBV28	TRBD1	TRBJ2-7	CASSLGTENSYEQYF	TGTGCCAGCAGTTTGGGGACAGAGAACTCCTACGAGCAGTACTTC
NA	TRBV28	NA	TRBJ1-5	CASTGSNQPQHF	TGTGCCAGCACGGGTAGCAATCAGCCCCAGCATTTT
once	TRBV11-2	NA	TRBJ1-2	CASSLVLRYGYTF	TGTGCCAGCAGCTTAGTACTGAGATATGGCTACACCTTC
NA	TRBV5-5	TRBD2	TRBJ2-1	CASSPASGTHNEQFF	TGTGCCAGCAGCCCTGCTAGCGGGACCCACAATGAGCAGTTCTTC
NA	TRBV2	NA	TRBJ1-6	CASSADRHPYNSPLHF	TGTGCCAGCAGTGCTGACAGGCACCCCTATAATTCACCCCTCCACTTT
NA	TRBV12-5	NA	TRBJ1-1	CASAPVTLTEAFF	TGTGCTAGTGCCCCGGTCACCCTGACTGAAGCTTTCTTT
few	TRBV6-4	TRBD1	TRBJ2-2	CASSPGTDNTGELFF	TGTGCCAGCAGTCCCGGGACAGATAACACCGGGGAGCTGTTTTTT
NA	TRBV19	NA	TRBJ1-1	CASSIGGNLMNTEAFF	TGTGCCAGTAGTATAGGTGGCAACCTCATGAACACTGAAGCTTTCTTT
once	TRBV27	NA	TRBJ1-3	CASSLKQPGNTIYF	TGTGCCAGCAGTTTAAAACAGCCTGGAAACACCATATATTTT
few	TRBV25-1	TRBD1	TRBJ2-7	CASSDPGQGPYEQYF	TGTGCCAGCAGTGATCCCGGACAGGGGCCCTACGAGCAGTACTTC
NA	TRBV5-1	NA	TRBJ2-3	CASSIERDTDTQYF	TGCGCCAGCAGTATTGAGCGGGACACAGATACACAGTATTTT
NA	TRBV27	NA	TRBJ2-7	CASSLGLPRAYEQYF	TGTGCCAGCAGCCTGGGACTCCCAAGGGCCTACGAGCAGTACTTC
NA	TRBV30	NA	TRBJ2-5	CAWRRLDQETQYF	TGTGCCTGGAGGCGTCTTGACCAAGAGACCCAGTACTTC
NA	TRBV28	NA	TRBJ2-7	CASSPAQASSSYEQYF	TGTGCCAGCAGTCCAGCCCAGGCGTCGAGCTCCTACGAGCAGTACTTC
NA	TRBV7-9	TRBD2	TRBJ2-7	CASSAWTSGGPYEQYF	TGTGCCAGCAGCGCATGGACTAGCGGGGGACCTTACGAGCAGTACTTC
NA	TRBV6-5	NA	TRBJ2-3	CASSYGMGSYTDTQYF	TGTGCCAGCAGTTACGGAATGGGGAGCTACACAGATACGCAGTATTTT
NA	TRBV5-1	NA	TRBJ2-3	CASSVSRRGYTDTQYF	TGCGCCAGCAGCGTTTCTCGGCGGGGCTACACAGATACGCAGTATTTT
NA	TRBV5-1	TRBD1	TRBJ2-1	CASSFGRGLNNEQFF	TGCGCCAGCAGCTTCGGCAGGGGGCTGAACAATGAGCAGTTCTTC
NA	TRBV4-2	NA	TRBJ2-3	CASSQVVGTSTDTQYF	TGTGCCAGCAGCCAAGTCGTAGGGACTAGCACAGATACGCAGTATTTT
few	TRBV6-4	NA	TRBJ1-1	CASSERANTEAFF	TGTGCCAGCAGTGAGAGAGCTAACACTGAAGCTTTCTTT
NA	TRBV30	NA	TRBJ1-1	CAWSRQGSPNTEAFF	TGTGCCTGGAGTCGGCAGGGGAGTCCCAACACTGAAGCTTTCTTT
NA	TRBV6-5	TRBD1	TRBJ1-6	CASSYDRVNSPLHF	TGTGCCAGCAGTTACGACAGGGTTAATTCACCCCTCCACTTT
NA	TRBV5-6	TRBD2	TRBJ2-5	CASSLGLAASVGQETQYF	TGTGCCAGCAGCTTGGGACTAGCGGCATCAGTCGGGCAAGAGACCCAGTACTTC
NA	TRBV5-4	NA	TRBJ2-7	CASSLGGPYEQYF	TGTGCCAGCAGCTTGGGCGGCCCCTACGAGCAGTACTTC
NA	TRBV4-2	TRBD1	TRBJ1-4	CASSQQDRANEKLFF	TGTGCCAGCAGCCAACAGGACAGGGCTAATGAAAAACTGTTTTTT
NA	TRBV27	NA	TRBJ2-6	CASTRSGESSGANVLTF	TGTGCCAGCACCCGTTCGGGGGAGAGCTCTGGGGCCAACGTCCTGACTTTC
NA	TRBV30	TRBD2	TRBJ2-2	CAWSALAFTGELFF	TGTGCCTGGAGTGCACTAGCGTTCACCGGGGAGCTGTTTTTT